The 24 T cell receptor beta chains below come from one sample, sequenced in a study of cytotoxic CD8 clonotypes in ibrutinib-treated CLL. Produced via immunoSEQ multiplex PCR; TCRdb's table is partial and in-frame only. The sample contains about 140,000 clones, more than 75% of which appear only once. Sequences were derived from PBMCs, sampled after 36 months of ibrutinib treatment. The receptors originated from a human donor with chronic lymphocytic leukemia.

This chain links TRBV5-1 with TRBJ1-2; no clear D gene. CDR3 length: 14 amino acids. The germline V gene has CDR1 SGHRS and CDR2 YFSETQ. Trimming shortened V by 1 base and J by 4 bases, and 11 bases separated the two germline ends. The CDR3 region is CASSLLGYGYGYTF. The CDR3 DNA reads TGCGCCAGCAGCTTGTTGGGGTACGGCTATGGCTACACCTTC. Combining the CDR3 with reference TRBV5-1 and TRBJ1-2 gives the whole variable domain KAGVTQTPRYLIKTRGQQVTLSCSPISGHRSVSWYQQTPGQGLQFLFEYFSETQRNKGNFPGRFSGRQFSNSRSEMNVSTLELGDSALYLCASSLLGYGYGYTFGSGTRLTVV.

The J gene is TRBJ1-5, the V gene TRBV2, with 7 positions matching TRBD1. CDR3 size: 15 residues. J lost 3 bases, V lost 5 bases, and 7 bases had no gene match. CDR1 SNHLY and CDR2 FYNNEI come from the germline V gene. The CDR3 DNA reads TGTGCCAGCAGTAAACAGACAGGGCCCAATCAGCCCCAGCATTTT. It is translated as CASSKQTGPNQPQHF.

The rearrangement joins TRBV5-1 to TRBJ1-2; 10 bases fit TRBD1. Germline CDR1 and CDR2: SGHRS and YFSETQ. This CDR3 has 15 residues. V gave up 3 bases and J gave up 5 bases; unmatched junction bases: 7. Written as DNA, the CDR3 is TGCGCCAGCAGCTCTCAAGGACAGGGGGGATATGGCTACACCTTC. Its translation: CASSSQGQGGYGYTF.

The chain carries TRBV28 and TRBJ1-2; weak D call: TRBD1 (6 bases). The CDR3 is 13 residues long. The germline V gene has CDR1 MDHEN and CDR2 SYDVKM. V dropped 1 base and J dropped 6 bases, with 9 bases sitting between them. Here the CDR3 reads CASSLLDSHGYTF. The DNA for the CDR3 is TGTGCCAGCAGTTTATTGGACAGCCATGGCTACACCTTC.

Here the CDR3 reads CASSFSGNSPLHF. CDR3 nucleotide sequence: TGCGCCAGCAGCTTCTCAGGGAATTCACCCCTCCACTTT. The chain employs TRBV5-1 and TRBJ1-6; perhaps TRBD1 as D (5 bases). The CDR3 spans 13 residues. CDR1 is SGHRS, CDR2 YFSETQ, per germline. V was cut by 2 bases and J by 7 bases, with 7 bases left in between.

V usage is TRBV5-1 and J usage is TRBJ2-2; D might be TRBD1 (5 bases). The CDR3 length is 13 residues. Looked up from germline, CDR1 is SGHRS and CDR2 is YFSETQ. V shed 5 bases and J shed 3 bases, with 8 bases lying between them. CDR3 protein: CASRGQHTGELFF. In DNA, the CDR3 is TGCGCCAGCAGAGGACAACACACCGGGGAGCTGTTTTTT.

V usage is TRBV5-1 and J usage is TRBJ1-5, with D possibly TRBD1 on 5 matching bases. The V gene's germline CDR1 is SGHRS and CDR2 YFSETQ. V lost 0 bases, J lost 3 bases, and 10 bases lay in between. This CDR3 has 15 amino acids. CDR3: CASSLGGTPNQPQHF. In nucleotides, the CDR3 is TGCGCCAGCAGCTTGGGCGGGACTCCCAATCAGCCCCAGCATTTT.

V and J are TRBV5-1 and TRBJ2-3; TRBD2 might be the D (6 bases). From germline, CDR1 is SGHRS and CDR2 YFSETQ. The ends were cut back, 0 bases at V and 2 bases at J, with 10 bases in the middle. This CDR3 has 15 residues. CDR3 DNA sequence: TGCGCCAGCAGCTTGGTCGGGAGATTCACAGATACGCAGTATTTT. The encoded protein is CASSLVGRFTDTQYF.

V is TRBV7-9 and J is TRBJ1-2; 9 nucleotides agree with TRBD1. CDR1 and CDR2 from the germline V gene are SEHNR and FQNEAQ (reference sequence). J gave up 7 bases and V 5 bases, and 14 bases lay outside the gene matches. CDR3 size: 16 residues. The CDR3 protein is CASSPRTGEISFGYTF. The CDR3 nucleotides read TGTGCCAGCAGCCCGAGGACAGGGGAAATATCCTTTGGCTACACCTTC.

This sequence joins TRBV30 and TRBJ1-5; D gene unclear. The V gene's germline CDR1 is GTSNPN and CDR2 SVGIG (reference sequence). The CDR3 is made up of 14 amino acids. Trimming took 6 bases from V and 0 from J, leaving 12 bases between them. CDR3 loop: CACGGRDSNQPQHF. The CDR3 region has the DNA TGTGCCTGCGGAGGACGGGATAGCAATCAGCCCCAGCATTTT.

The V and J genes are TRBV6-5 and TRBJ1-2; D remains unclear. V was shortened by 2 bases and J by 5 bases, with 15 bases between the two germline ends. Germline V CDR1 and CDR2: MNHEY, SVGAGI. This CDR3 region has 15 residues. CDR3 nucleotides: TGTGCCAGCAGTTACGTGGGTACCGGCCTATATGGCTACACCTTC. Translation: CASSYVGTGLYGYTF.

This clone was counted once. The chain uses TRBV28 and TRBJ2-7, with D possibly being TRBD1 (5 bases). Trimming took off 6 bases at V and 1 base at J, with 16 bases between the two ends. The CDR3 has 15 amino acids. Germline loops: CDR1 MDHEN, CDR2 SYDVKM. CDR3 residues: CASSLYGAGSYEQYF. The CDR3, as DNA: TGTGCCAGCAGCCTCTATGGAGCAGGGTCCTACGAGCAGTACTTC. Using reference TRBV28 and TRBJ2-7 for the parts outside the CDR3, the full variable domain is DVKVTQSSRYLVKRTGEKVFLECVQDMDHENMFWYRQDPGLGLRLIYFSYDVKMKEKGDIPEGYSVSREKKERFSLILESASTNQTSMYLCASSLYGAGSYEQYFGPGTRLTVT.

The rearrangement joins TRBV28 to TRBJ1-3; TRBD1 matches 7 bases. The CDR3 is 17 residues long. The germline V gene has CDR1 MDHEN and CDR2 SYDVKM. V lost 6 bases and J lost 1; bases outside the gene matches: 12. CDR3 nucleotide sequence: TGTGCCAGCAGCTCCTGGACAGGAACCGGATCTGGAAACACCATATATTTT. Its translation is CASSSWTGTGSGNTIYF.

This clone was counted many times. The chain combines TRBV13 with TRBJ2-5; D assignment may be TRBD1 or TRBD2 (5 bases each). This CDR3 comprises 14 residues. CDR1 is PRHDT and CDR2 is FYEKMQ in the germline V gene (reference sequence). Trimming cost V 5 bases and J 2 bases, with 12 bases left between them. The CDR3 nucleotides read TGTGCCAGCAGCAGCCGGGACGGACAAGAGACCCAGTACTTC. Its protein is CASSSRDGQETQYF.

The chain links TRBV6-1 to TRBJ1-2; tentatively, D is TRBD1 (6 bases). Germline V CDR1 and CDR2: MNHNS, SASEGT. CDR3 length: 13 amino acids. V was trimmed by 6 bases and J by 6 bases, leaving 14 bases between them. In nucleotides, the CDR3 is TGTGCCAGCAGGGTCAATAGGGGGGATGGCTACACCTTC. Residues: CASRVNRGDGYTF.

The rearrangement uses TRBV6-1 and TRBJ2-3; no definite D call. This CDR3 region has 18 residues. V was pared by 1 base and J by 11 bases, with 28 bases between. From germline, CDR1 is MNHNS and CDR2 SASEGT. DNA of the CDR3: TGTGCCAGCAGTGAAGACGTCAGCGTTTCGACGGTCCTTCGGAAGCAGTATTTT. This sequence encodes CASSEDVSVSTVLRKQYF.

The chain employs TRBV10-1 and TRBJ1-1; D remains ambiguous. With 3 bases removed from V and 4 bases from J, the gap between germline ends came to 12 bases. The CDR3 extends over 14 amino acids. Germline V gives CDR1 WNHNN, CDR2 SYGVQD (reference sequence). CDR3 in DNA: TGCGCCAGCAGTGACGGCAGGAAGCCCACTGAAGCTTTCTTT. As protein: CASSDGRKPTEAFF.

V and J are TRBV5-1 and TRBJ2-3; no firm D call. The V gene lost 4 bases and the J gene lost 2 bases, with 11 bases spanning the gap. The CDR3 has 14 amino acids. In germline, CDR1 is SGHRS, CDR2 YFSETQ. CDR3 DNA: TGCGCCAGCAGCCCCAGCATATACACAGATACGCAGTATTTT. It translates to CASSPSIYTDTQYF.

The chain's CDR3 is CASGRPVGTDTQYF. DNA for the CDR3: TGTGCCAGCGGCCGCCCTGTTGGAACAGATACGCAGTATTTT. The V call is TRBV2, the J call TRBJ2-3, with unresolved D. Germline V gene data show CDR1 as SNHLY and CDR2 as FYNNEI. CDR3 length equals 14 residues. V lost 8 bases and J 3 bases, leaving 15 bases between the germline ends.

A few counts support this clone. The chain employs TRBV6-1 and TRBJ2-2, with 7 bases that match TRBD2. The junction had 9 bases not matched to a gene; V was cut back by 10 bases and J by 7 bases. CDR3 length: 13 residues. The germline V gene has CDR1 MNHNS and CDR2 SASEGT. The CDR3 DNA reads TGTGCCACCCAGCGGGGACGGGACGGGGAGCTGTTTTTT. Its translation: CATQRGRDGELFF.

The chain has TRBV11-3 and TRBJ1-1; D remains unclear. Trimming took 5 bases from V and 7 from J, leaving 14 bases between them. The CDR3 has 13 amino acids. Germline V gene data show CDR1 as SGHNT and CDR2 as YENEEA. The CDR3, as DNA: TGTGCCAGCAGCCATCGTTGGGGTGGTGAAGCTTTCTTT. This gives the protein CASSHRWGGEAFF.

This chain links TRBV30 with TRBJ1-3, with D uncertain. Trimming took off 2 bases at V and 3 bases at J, with 8 bases between the two ends. Looked up from germline, CDR1 is GTSNPN and CDR2 is SVGIG (reference sequence). The CDR3 extends over 13 amino acids. For the CDR3, the DNA is TGTGCCTGGAGTTCCAGCCGTGGAAACACCATATATTTT. It translates to CAWSSSRGNTIYF.

The V and J genes are TRBV2 and TRBJ1-5; the D gene is possibly TRBD1 (6 bases). V lost 6 bases and J 7 bases, leaving 19 bases between the germline ends. The CDR3 covers 15 residues. Germline lookup yields CDR1 SNHLY and CDR2 FYNNEI. CDR3 nucleotide sequence: TGTGCCAGCAGGTCCAGGGGACTACAAGAACAGCCCCAGCATTTT. As protein: CASRSRGLQEQPQHF. The variable domain in full, completed from reference TRBV2 and TRBJ1-5, reads EPEVTQTPSHQVTQMGQEVILRCVPISNHLYFYWYRQILGQKVEFLVSFYNNEISEKSEIFDDQFSVERPDGSNFTLKIRSTKLEDSAMYFCASRSRGLQEQPQHFGDGTRLSIL.

The chain links TRBV10-3 to TRBJ1-5; TRBD1 agrees at 7 bases. The CDR3 is 15 residues long. From germline, CDR1 is ENHRY and CDR2 SYGVKD. Losses at the gene ends were 3 bases for V and 3 bases for J; bases not matched to a gene: 5. The CDR3 DNA reads TGTGCCATCAGTGAATCCGGGACAGACAATCAGCCCCAGCATTTT. Translating it yields CAISESGTDNQPQHF.